This T cell receptor beta chain is from a study of blood T cells in healthy people across ages. Using a J-beta primer mix together with a sample-barcoded 5' primer, a second PCR was run for roughly 6 to 11 cycles. TCRdb fed the 5' RACE reads into MiXCR, producing one record per CDR3 protein. Among 800,000 or so distinct CDR3 sequences, 35% to 60% were seen once, and the ten largest hold 15% to 20%. CDR1 and CDR2 from the germline V gene are SGHRS and YFSETQ. V lost 4 bases to trimming and J lost 11 bases; unmatched junction nucleotides: 13. The CDR3 is 14 residues long. The sample consisted of blood. This receptor was obtained from a man aged 80 or over in good health. This chain links TRBV5-1 with TRBJ2-5; 8 bases map to TRBD1. The CDR3 DNA reads as TGCGCCAGCAGCGGGGGACAGGTAACTGGGGAGCAGTACTTC. Encoded protein: CASSGGQVTGEQYF.